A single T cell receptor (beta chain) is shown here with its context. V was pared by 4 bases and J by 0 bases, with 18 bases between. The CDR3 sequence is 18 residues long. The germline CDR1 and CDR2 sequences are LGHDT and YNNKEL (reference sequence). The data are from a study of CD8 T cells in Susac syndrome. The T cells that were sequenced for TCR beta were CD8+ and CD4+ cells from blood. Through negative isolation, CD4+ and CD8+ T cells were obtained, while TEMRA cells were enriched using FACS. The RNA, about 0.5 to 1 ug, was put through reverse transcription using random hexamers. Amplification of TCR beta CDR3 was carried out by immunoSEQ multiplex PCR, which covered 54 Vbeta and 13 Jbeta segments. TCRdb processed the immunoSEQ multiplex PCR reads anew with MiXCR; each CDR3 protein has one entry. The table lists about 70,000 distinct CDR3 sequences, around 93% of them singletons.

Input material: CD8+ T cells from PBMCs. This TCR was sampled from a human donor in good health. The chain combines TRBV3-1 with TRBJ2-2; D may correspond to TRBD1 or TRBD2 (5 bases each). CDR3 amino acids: CASSPSRDPYSNTGELFF. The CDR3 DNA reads TGTGCCAGCAGCCCCTCCCGGGACCCATATTCGAACACCGGGGAGCTGTTTTTT.